This TCR beta chain was recorded in a study of cytomegalovirus exposure and HLA in healthy donors. TCRdb's copy holds only in-frame clones and misses some; the assay was immunoSEQ multiplex PCR. Of around 150,000 clones listed, 84% are singletons. The sequenced sample consisted of PBMCs. The TCR sequence derives from a man aged 30 to 45 in good health and CMV-seropositive.

The CDR3, as DNA: TGTGCCAGCAGTCAACAGGACATTCAGTACTTC. This encodes CASSQQDIQYF. The V gene is TRBV28, the J gene TRBJ2-4; weak D call: TRBD1 (5 bases). V shed 5 bases and J shed 8 bases, with 7 bases lying between them. Germline V CDR1 and CDR2: MDHEN, SYDVKM. The CDR3 has 11 amino acids.